One and the same sample provided the 15 T cell receptor beta chains below, sequenced in a study of blood T cells in healthy people across ages. It was with a sample-barcoded 5' primer and a J-beta primer mix that a second PCR of roughly 7 to 12 cycles was run. TCRdb independently ran MiXCR on the 5' RACE reads; one entry per CDR3 protein. Here the sample spans 1.5 million to 2 million distinct CDR3 sequences, around half being singletons. The sequencing input was blood. Every receptor here comes from a woman between 35 and 50 years old in good health.

The chain has TRBV11-2 and TRBJ2-7; the D call may be TRBD1 or TRBD2 (5 bases each). V lost 1 base to trimming and J lost 6 bases, with 16 bases between them. This CDR3 spans 15 amino acids. Germline V gives CDR1 SGHAT, CDR2 FQNNGV. The CDR3 loop reads CASSLVLGQGREQYF. In DNA form, the CDR3 reads TGTGCCAGCAGCTTAGTCTTGGGGCAGGGACGCGAGCAGTACTTC.

This clonotype was seen a few times. The J gene is TRBJ2-3, the V gene TRBV29-1, with D uncertain. CDR1 and CDR2 from the germline V gene are SQVTM and ANQGSEA. The V gene lost 8 bases and the J gene lost 2 bases, with 8 bases spanning the gap. This CDR3 is 11 amino acids long. The CDR3 spells CSIQFTDTQYF. In DNA, the CDR3 is TGCAGCATCCAGTTCACAGATACGCAGTATTTT.

In this sample, this clonotype turned up once. The chain carries TRBV15 and TRBJ2-5; TRBD1 is a possible D gene (5 bases). This CDR3 has 15 amino acids. V was cut by 0 bases and J by 5 bases, with 13 bases left in between. The germline V gene has CDR1 LNHNV and CDR2 YYDKDF (reference sequence). CDR3 loop: CATSRDGATGETQYF. The DNA of the CDR3 is TGTGCCACCAGCAGAGATGGGGCTACCGGGGAGACCCAGTACTTC. Full variable domain (rest looked up from reference TRBV15 and TRBJ2-5): DAMVIQNPRYQVTQFGKPVTLSCSQTLNHNVMYWYQQKSSQAPKLLFHYYDKDFNNEADTPDNFQSRRPNTSFCFLDIRSPGLGDTAMYLCATSRDGATGETQYFGPGTRLLVL.

The chain couples TRBV12-3 or TRBV12-4 to TRBJ1-5; D possibly corresponds to TRBD1 (5 bases). The CDR3 covers 17 residues. V dropped 2 bases and J dropped 0 bases, with 14 bases sitting between them. In nucleotides, the CDR3 is TGTGCCAGCAGTTTATCGGTACAGGCTAATAGCAATCAGCCCCAGCATTTT. Protein: CASSLSVQANSNQPQHF.

V is TRBV2 and J is TRBJ1-2; D gene uncertain. CDR1 is SNHLY, CDR2 FYNNEI, per germline. The CDR3 has 13 amino acids. The V gene lost 4 bases and the J gene lost 2 bases, with 8 bases spanning the gap. The CDR3 sequence is CASSVRINYGYTF. In nucleotides, the CDR3 is TGTGCCAGCAGTGTCCGCATAAACTATGGCTACACCTTC. The full variable domain, with the rest looked up from reference TRBV2 and TRBJ1-2, is EPEVTQTPSHQVTQMGQEVILRCVPISNHLYFYWYRQILGQKVEFLVSFYNNEISEKSEIFDDQFSVERPDGSNFTLKIRSTKLEDSAMYFCASSVRINYGYTFGSGTRLTVV.

This clonotype was found once. This sequence joins TRBV20-1 and TRBJ2-3, with 7 bases fitting TRBD1. CDR3 length equals 15 residues. V was pared by 3 bases and J by 3 bases, with 9 bases of the junction left unmatched. The germline gives CDR1 DFQATT, CDR2 SNEGSKA (reference sequence). The CDR3 DNA is TGCAGTGCTAGTGGAAGGGGGCGAGGGACAGATACGCAGTATTTT. Translated, it gives CSASGRGRGTDTQYF.

The chain has TRBV9 and TRBJ2-7; D gene unclear. V lost 0 bases, J lost 6 bases, and 13 bases lay in between. The CDR3 has 14 residues. The germline CDR1 and CDR2 sequences are SGDLS and YYNGEE. CDR3 sequence: CASSVELEFREQYF. The CDR3 bases are TGTGCCAGCAGCGTAGAATTAGAGTTTCGCGAGCAGTACTTC.

This chain connects TRBV10-2 to TRBJ2-4; the D is unclear. The DNA end is more similar to TRBJ2-7, so the J call may be wrong. The CDR3 totals 13 residues. Germline loops: CDR1 WSHSY, CDR2 SAAADI. Here the CDR3 DNA reads TGCGCCAGCAGTGAGTATGTCGGCTACGAGCAGTACTTC. Translated: CASSEYVGYEQYF.

The count of this clonotype is one. V gene TRBV2 combines with J gene TRBJ1-2, with a weak D call TRBD1 (6 bases). The V end was cut by 4 bases, the J end by 6 bases, with 12 bases between. Germline V CDR1 and CDR2: SNHLY, FYNNEI. The CDR3 loop spans 13 amino acids. CDR3 in DNA: TGTGCCAGCAGTGCGGGGGGCGGTGATGGCTACACCTTC. Encoded protein: CASSAGGGDGYTF.

This clonotype is a singleton in its sample. The chain is built from TRBV15 and TRBJ2-3; D is ambiguous. Trimming shortened V by 4 bases and J by 2 bases, and 13 bases separated the two germline ends. Germline V gives CDR1 LNHNV, CDR2 YYDKDF (reference sequence). The CDR3 has 15 amino acids. In DNA form, the CDR3 reads TGTGCCACCAGCATGGGTAGGGTCGTCACAGATACGCAGTATTTT. This encodes CATSMGRVVTDTQYF.

This chain joins TRBV7-9 and TRBJ2-5, with D perhaps matching TRBD2 (6 bases). CDR1 is SEHNR, CDR2 FQNEAQ, per germline (reference sequence). The CDR3 has 12 residues. V lost 5 bases, J lost 13 bases, and 17 bases lay in between. The CDR3 sequence: CASSPDLAGLYF. The CDR3 nucleotides read TGTGCCAGCAGCCCAGATCTGGCGGGACTGTACTTC.

This rearrangement joins TRBV5-5 to TRBJ2-7, with D perhaps TRBD1 (5 bases). The V end lost 4 bases, the J end lost 5 bases, and 16 bases lay between the germline ends. The CDR3 consists of 14 residues. Germline V gene sequence: CDR1 SGHKS, CDR2 YYEKEE (reference sequence). CDR3 nucleotides: TGTGCCAGCAGCCCTTTGGTAGGGGTGGACGAGCAGTACTTC. It codes for CASSPLVGVDEQYF.

The chain recombines TRBV4-3 with TRBJ1-1; no clear D. V lost 1 base, J lost 2 bases, and 11 bases lay in between. The CDR3 sequence is 15 residues long. CDR1 is LGHNA, CDR2 YSLEER, per germline. This CDR3 reads CASSQGLLVNTEAFF. The CDR3, as DNA: TGCGCCAGCAGCCAAGGGCTCCTCGTTAACACTGAAGCTTTCTTT.

This chain's CDR3 is CASSSQRTGNNSPLHF. CDR3 nucleotides: TGTGCCAGCAGCTCTCAGCGGACAGGGAACAATTCACCCCTCCACTTT. This chain connects TRBV7-9 to TRBJ1-6, with 8 bases aligning to TRBD1. Per the germline V gene, CDR1 is SEHNR and CDR2 is FQNEAQ (reference sequence). The CDR3 covers 16 residues. Germline trimming cut 4 bases from V and 7 bases from J; bases unmatched to any gene: 9. Drawing the rest from reference TRBV7-9 and TRBJ1-6, the complete variable domain is DTGVSQNPRHKITKRGQNVTFRCDPISEHNRLYWYRQTLGQGPEFLTYFQNEAQLEKSRLLSDRFSAERPKGSFSTLEIQRTEQGDSAMYLCASSSQRTGNNSPLHFGNGTRLTVT.

This clonotype was seen more than once but under ten times. This chain uses TRBV29-1 with TRBJ2-5; either TRBD1 or TRBD2 may supply D (7 bases each). CDR1 and CDR2 (germline): SQVTM, ANQGSEA. Trimming shortened V by 3 bases and J by 2 bases, and 19 bases separated the two germline ends. CDR3 length: 16 amino acids. DNA for the CDR3: TGCAGCGTTGATCAAACGGGGAGGGGGCATCAAGAGACCCAGTACTTC. As protein: CSVDQTGRGHQETQYF.